This T cell receptor beta chain stems from a study of shared clonotypes between healthy human individuals. Study information: There were three CD4 naive, three CD4 memory, two CD8 naive and one CD8 memory plates per donor.

V was cut by 2 bases and J by 3 bases, with 17 bases left in between. CDR3 length: 16 amino acids. Germline V CDR1 and CDR2: LNHDA, SQIVND (reference sequence). This table comes from immunoSEQ multiplex PCR, and its TCRdb copy is limited to in-frame clones, with some not included. Among roughly 2.1 million clones, under 95% were seen once, and the ten largest hold roughly 1.7%. Remarks on this clone: The antigen remains undetermined.

Study results and limitations: Sharing of clonotypes among donors was expected to vary with sequencing depth. Among non-shared clonotypes, generation probabilities were lower than among those shared by all four donors.

It was CD45RO-negative cells, positively selected for CCR7, that made up naive CD8 cells, with terminally differentiated effector memory CD45RA+ cells excluded. The sequencing sample was made of naive CD8+ T cells from PBMCs. V is TRBV19 and J is TRBJ2-7; the D gene is possibly TRBD2 (7 bases). The sequence was collected from a man younger than 35 in good health. Some clones in this sample may be carry-over from other donors' samples. The CDR3 sequence: CASSIIVGGARYEQYF. CDR3 in DNA: TGTGCCAGTAGTATAATAGTAGGGGGGGCGCGCTACGAGCAGTACTTC.